A selection of T cell receptor beta chains follows, all from one sample in a study of blood T cell repertoires in COVID-19. Here immunoSEQ multiplex PCR was the method, and the copy in TCRdb shows in-frame clones only, minus some. The sample shows a few hundred thousand clones, 70% to 90% of them seen only once. The sequencing input was peripheral blood. Receptors originate from a woman aged 45-65 years who had recovered from COVID-19. Both conserved end residues are part of each CDR3. The D gene is left open where the match is weak. Size tells how often a clone was seen (once, few, many) or the class of an expanded clone, and some rows leave it out.

abundance,d_gene,v_gene,j_gene,CDR3nt,CDR3aa
-,-,TRBV25-1,TRBJ1-4,TGTGCCACACAGGAGATTAATGAAAAACTGTTTTTT,CATQEINEKLFF
-,-,TRBV24-1,TRBJ2-3,TGTGCCGCCAGCACCACAGGGAGCACAGATACGCAGTATTTT,CAASTTGSTDTQYF
-,TRBD2,TRBV9,TRBJ2-7,TGTGCCAGCAGCCCACGGACTAGCGAGGCCCTTTCCTACGAGCAGTACTTC,CASSPRTSEALSYEQYF
-,TRBD1,TRBV7-2,TRBJ2-7,TGTGCCAGCAGCTTAGGGGGACAGGGTTACGAGCAGTACTTC,CASSLGGQGYEQYF
-,-,TRBV6-2/TRBV6-3,TRBJ2-5,TGTGCCAGCAGTCGAGGATTCGGAGAGACCCAGTACTTC,CASSRGFGETQYF
-,TRBD1,TRBV30,TRBJ2-1,TGTGCCTGGAGTGTCCCGGGACAGGGGTCCGATGAGCAGTTCTTC,CAWSVPGQGSDEQFF
-,-,TRBV10-3,TRBJ2-3,TGTGCCATCAGTGAGTATACGAATGAGAACCCAGATACGCAGTATTTT,CAISEYTNENPDTQYF
-,-,TRBV29-1,TRBJ1-1,TGCAGCGTTGTTAAGAGGGCACTGGCGAACACTGAAGCTTTCTTT,CSVVKRALANTEAFF
-,TRBD1,TRBV13,TRBJ2-7,TGTGCCAGCAGCAGTGACAGGGGACTGGACGAGCAGTACTTC,CASSSDRGLDEQYF
-,TRBD1,TRBV5-1,TRBJ2-7,TGCGCCAGCAGCAGGGGACAGGGGACCTACGAGCAGTACTTC,CASSRGQGTYEQYF
-,TRBD1,TRBV7-2,TRBJ1-4,TGTGCCAGCAGCTTATCTTTCGGACAGGGGTCCGAAAAACTGTTTTTT,CASSLSFGQGSEKLFF
-,-,TRBV30,TRBJ2-1,TGTGCCTGGAGTGTTTCTCAGGGATACAATGAGCAGTTCTTC,CAWSVSQGYNEQFF
-,-,TRBV30,TRBJ1-6,TGTGCCTGGAGTGTCCCTTTTCTTGGGGCGGGGTCCTATAATTCACCCCTCCACTTT,CAWSVPFLGAGSYNSPLHF
-,TRBD2,TRBV7-2,TRBJ2-5,TGTGCCAGCAGCGCCCGGGGGGGAGAGACCCAGTACTTC,CASSARGGETQYF
many,TRBD2,TRBV10-1,TRBJ2-7,TGCGCCAGCAGCCCTGGCGCTGCGGGGGAGACCTACGAGCAGTACTTC,CASSPGAAGETYEQYF
-,-,TRBV30,TRBJ2-5,TGTGCCTGGAGTACTACAAAAATCGGGGGGACCCAGTACTTC,CAWSTTKIGGTQYF
-,TRBD2,TRBV29-1,TRBJ2-1,TGCAGCGTTGCTCTCTCCAGCGGGAGCAATGAGCAGTTCTTC,CSVALSSGSNEQFF
-,-,TRBV27,TRBJ1-2,TGTGCCAGCAGTTTATCAGGGGCGATTGGCTACACCTTC,CASSLSGAIGYTF
few,TRBD1,TRBV5-1,TRBJ2-5,TGCGCCAGCAGATCTGGACAGGGCAGGGAGACCCAGTACTTC,CASRSGQGRETQYF
-,TRBD1,TRBV7-8,TRBJ1-2,TGTGCCAGCAGCTGGACAGGGACAGCTGGCTACACCTTC,CASSWTGTAGYTF
-,TRBD1,TRBV5-5,TRBJ1-6,TGTGCCAGCAACACAGGGGACGTTTCACCCCTCCACTTT,CASNTGDVSPLHF
-,-,TRBV7-2,TRBJ2-5,TGTGCCAGCAGCTTAGGGCAGGGGTCTGGGGAGACCCAGTACTTC,CASSLGQGSGETQYF
-,TRBD2,TRBV7-2,TRBJ2-7,TGTGCCAGCAACCTGGCCCTAGCGGGCGAATACGAGCAGTACTTC,CASNLALAGEYEQYF
-,TRBD1,TRBV5-1,TRBJ1-4,TGCGCCAGCAGCTCCGGGACAGGGGCCGAAAAACTGTTTTTT,CASSSGTGAEKLFF
-,-,TRBV2,TRBJ1-4,TGTGCCAGCTTCTTCGGTATGGGGGGACTGTTTTTT,CASFFGMGGLFF
-,TRBD1,TRBV28,TRBJ1-2,TGTGCCAGCAGTACCCGGAAACAGGGGTTCGGGGGCTACACCTTC,CASSTRKQGFGGYTF
-,-,TRBV21-1,TRBJ2-7,TGTGCCAGCAGCACTGTTTACGAGCAGTACTTC,CASSTVYEQYF
-,TRBD2,TRBV19,TRBJ2-7,TGTGCCAGTAGTCTCAGCGGGGTCCGGAACCACTACGAGCAGTACTTC,CASSLSGVRNHYEQYF
-,-,TRBV4-1,TRBJ1-2,TGCGCCAGCAGCCAAGATAGCGGAGCCATCTATGGCTACACCTTC,CASSQDSGAIYGYTF
-,TRBD2,TRBV11-2,TRBJ2-7,TGTGCCAGCAGCTTACGCGGCGGGGGGTCCTACGAGCAGTACTTC,CASSLRGGGSYEQYF